The 5 T cell receptor beta chains in this list originate from one sample, sequenced in a study of T cells in localized non-small cell lung cancer. Profiled with immunoSEQ multiplex PCR; TCRdb holds only in-frame clones, not every one. Of about 62,000 clones in the sample, 81% were seen once. This specimen was PBMCs, taken before any cancer treatment. These receptors came from a man between 40 and 70 years old with stage II lung adenocarcinoma.

The J gene is TRBJ2-3, the V gene TRBV11-3, with 8 bases fitting TRBD2. Germline V gives CDR1 SGHNT, CDR2 YENEEA. The CDR3 totals 15 residues. The junction had 9 bases not matched to a gene; V was cut back by 5 bases and J by 5 bases. The CDR3 loop reads CASSLQGLVGDTQYF. In DNA form, the CDR3 reads TGTGCCAGCAGCCTGCAGGGACTAGTCGGAGATACGCAGTATTTT.

The rearrangement joins TRBV7-2 to TRBJ2-6, with D perhaps TRBD2 (5 bases). CDR3 length: 17 residues. The germline V and J ends were trimmed by 5 bases and 2 bases, with 16 bases remaining between them. Germline V gene data show CDR1 as SGHTA and CDR2 as FQGNSA. The CDR3 region has the DNA TGTGCCAGCAGCCCCTGGGGTCGAGCGGCTGGGGCCAACGTCCTGACTTTC. Translation: CASSPWGRAAGANVLTF.

The chain has TRBV10-3 and TRBJ1-1; 7 bases fit TRBD1. This CDR3 has 13 amino acids. The V and J ends lost 10 bases and 6 bases, in that order; junction bases with no gene match: 11. CDR1 and CDR2 from the germline V gene are ENHRY and SYGVKD. The CDR3 coding sequence is TGTGCCACCACGCCAGGGGGAGTCGCTGAAGCTTTCTTT. Encoded protein: CATTPGGVAEAFF.

The J gene is TRBJ1-1, the V gene TRBV18, with D tentatively TRBD1 (5 bases). Trimming pared 8 bases from V and 0 bases from J, leaving 13 bases between. There are 14 residues in the CDR3. Germline V gene lookup returns CDR1 KGHSH and CDR2 LQKENI. For the CDR3, the DNA is TGTGCCAGCCTTGGGGCGAGGGTGAACACTGAAGCTTTCTTT. Encoded protein: CASLGARVNTEAFF.

This chain uses TRBV5-1 with TRBJ1-1; D is undetermined. Germline CDR1 SGHRS, CDR2 YFSETQ. The V end was cut by 4 bases, the J end by 1 base, with 17 bases between. The CDR3 is made up of 16 amino acids. CDR3 nucleotides: TGCGCCAGCAGCACGTATAGCGGGGTGGGGAACACTGAAGCTTTCTTT. Its protein is CASSTYSGVGNTEAFF.